Sequencing of this T cell receptor beta chain was carried out in a study of T-cell memory formation after mild COVID-19. Looking at the study overall: Largely donor-specific TCR clusters were found.

This clonotype was seen only a few times. Its specificity is unknown. TCRdb independently ran MiXCR on the 5' RACE reads; one entry per CDR3 protein. Here the sample spans 150,000 to 200,000 distinct CDR3 sequences, about 18% being singletons. CDR3 length: 14 amino acids. V lost 5 bases and J lost 4; bases outside the gene matches: 5. Overall study results and limits: Pre-infection memory carried some responding clones, suggesting that cross-reactive memory joined. Among contracting clones, CD4+ were mainly CM/EM and CD8+ enriched in EMRA. Clones shrinking from day 15 to 85 showed even CD4/CD8 mixes; later expanders tilted CD4+.

The sequence was obtained from a man between 18 and 35 years old who had mild COVID-19 (a few samples of this study predate the infection). Cell type and time point are not known. Sequenced material: PBMCs or a T cell subset sorted from them (not recorded which). The V gene is TRBV12-3 or TRBV12-4, the J gene TRBJ1-5, with 7 bases that match TRBD1. The CDR3 spells CASSPQTGNQPQHF. The CDR3 region has the DNA TGTGCCAGCAGTCCGCAGACAGGGAATCAGCCCCAGCATTTT.